This T cell receptor (beta chain) stems from a study of T cells after yellow fever vaccination. Study as a whole: Where fractions had low cell numbers, libraries were prepared from them with the SMART-Seq v4 Ultra Low Input RNA kit. Notes on the study in general: Detected again after the booster were most primary-vaccination clones, at 95% to 98% CD4 and approximately 87% CD8. The secondary response peaked faster, at day 5 versus 15, but was weaker.

One entry per CDR3 protein, called by TCRdb with MiXCR from the 5' RACE reads. The table records about 320,000 distinct CDR3 sequences, 3.5% to 5% of them present only once. This CDR3 is built from 13 residues. CDR1 and CDR2 from the germline V gene are SGHTA and FQGNSA. The V end was cut by 5 bases, the J end by 7 bases, with 14 bases between. A few counts support this clonotype. Its antigen is unidentified. This sequence joins TRBV7-2 and TRBJ1-2, with D perhaps TRBD1 (6 bases). This receptor was obtained from a man between 18 and 35 years old who received the YFV17D yellow fever vaccine. The material was PBMCs, obtained 15 days after the yellow fever booster vaccination. The CDR3 nucleotides read TGTGCCAGCAGCCCTCGGGGGCGACGTGGCTACACCTTC. The encoded protein is CASSPRGRRGYTF. Combining the CDR3 with reference TRBV7-2 and TRBJ1-2 gives the whole variable domain GAGVSQSPSNKVTEKGKDVELRCDPISGHTALYWYRQSLGQGLEFLIYFQGNSAPDKSGLPSDRFSAERTGGSVSTLTIQRTQQEDSAVYLCASSPRGRRGYTFGSGTRLTVV.